Reported below is one TCR beta chain. Its antigen is unidentified. The sample is drawn from a study of blood T cells in healthy people across ages. Per-sample yields of isolated PBMCs were at least 6 million. The second PCR ran about 6 to 12 cycles with a sample-barcoded 5' primer and J-beta primers. All samples gave at least 2.5 million CDR3-containing paired-end reads. Via MiXCR, TCRdb re-called the 5' RACE reads, giving one row per CDR3 protein. The data show 550,000 to 800,000 distinct CDR3 sequences, over 20% seen once. Study results and limitations: Naive CD4+ cell counts and diversity both ran higher in long-lived than in aged donors.

The V and J ends lost 0 bases and 5 bases respectively, with 13 bases between them. The CDR3 is 15 amino acids. Germline values: CDR1 MNHNY, CDR2 SVGAGI (reference sequence). This receptor was identified in a man aged 65-85 years in good health. Sample: blood. The chain is built from TRBV6-6 and TRBJ1-1; tentative D call: TRBD1 (6 bases). In DNA form, the CDR3 reads TGTGCCAGCAGTTACTCCTGGGGGCGTGGGACTGAAGCTTTCTTT. Translation: CASSYSWGRGTEAFF.